This passage covers 16 T cell receptor beta chains from one sample sequenced in a study of a mutant IDH1 vaccine in newly diagnosed glioma. Generated by immunoSEQ multiplex PCR, the TCRdb table keeps only in-frame clones and is missing some. This repertoire shows about 64,000 clones, 85% found once; its top ten account for approximately 3.8%. The time point: week 23, last vaccination. Alongside topical imiquimod, each dose of vaccine comprised 300 ug of mutant IDH1 20-mer peptide. For these TCRs, the target antigens are not known. The sequenced sample was PBMCs, obtained from a glioma patient whose treatment included an IDH1 peptide vaccine. The receptors were gathered from a man aged 30 to 39 with glioma.

The V gene is TRBV12-5, the J gene TRBJ2-5, with TRBD2 identical over 8 bases. This CDR3 is built from 15 residues. Germline loops: CDR1 LGHNT, CDR2 FRNRAP. With V trimmed by 5 bases and J by 4 bases, 9 bases remained unmatched. The DNA of the CDR3 is TGTGCTAGTGGTCGGGGGGGGCCATCTCCAGAGACCCAGTACTTC. This encodes CASGRGGPSPETQYF.

The chain employs TRBV4-2 and TRBJ1-5, with D possibly being TRBD1 (5 bases). V was cut by 0 bases and J by 0 bases, with 15 bases left in between. Germline CDR1 and CDR2: LGHNA and YNFKEQ. The CDR3 has 18 amino acids. The DNA of the CDR3 is TGTGCCAGCAGCCAAGATTCCCCTGACAGATATAGCAATCAGCCCCAGCATTTT. It is translated as CASSQDSPDRYSNQPQHF.

The genes are TRBV7-2 and TRBJ2-7; TRBD1 might be the D (7 bases). V lost 5 bases to trimming and J lost 7 bases, with 21 bases between them. The CDR3 spans 15 residues. Germline V gene lookup returns CDR1 SGHTA and CDR2 FQGNSA. The CDR3 sequence: CASSRQGGGLSEQYF. DNA of the CDR3: TGTGCCAGCAGCCGACAGGGAGGAGGGTTAAGTGAGCAGTACTTC.

This clone was observed a handful of times. The genes are TRBV11-2 and TRBJ1-5; possibly TRBD1 for D (5 bases). The CDR3 length is 15 residues. CDR1 is SGHAT and CDR2 is FQNNGV in the germline V gene. V was cut by 4 bases and J by 3 bases, with 13 bases left in between. This CDR3 is CASSSKEGINQPQHF. DNA for the CDR3: TGTGCCAGCAGCTCAAAAGAGGGGATCAATCAGCCCCAGCATTTT.

This clone was seen a single time. This chain connects TRBV5-1 to TRBJ1-3; D is uncertain. V was cut by 4 bases and J by 3 bases, with 14 bases left in between. There are 15 residues in the CDR3. Per germline, CDR1 SGHRS and CDR2 YFSETQ. The CDR3 DNA sequence: TGCGCCAGCAGCAGCGACCCGGCGTATGGAAACACCATATATTTT. It specifies CASSSDPAYGNTIYF.

The rearrangement links TRBV5-1 to TRBJ2-3; 9 bases line up with TRBD1. Germline CDR1 and CDR2: SGHRS and YFSETQ. CDR3 length: 16 amino acids. V was clipped by 4 bases and J by 2 bases; unmatched bases: 8. CDR3: CASSGWTGDFTDTQYF. The CDR3 DNA follows: TGCGCCAGCAGCGGATGGACAGGGGACTTCACAGATACGCAGTATTTT.

This clone was detected a few times. The V and J genes are TRBV6-6 and TRBJ2-3, with a weak D call TRBD2 (6 bases). CDR1 is MNHNY, CDR2 SVGAGI, per germline (reference sequence). This CDR3 region has 16 residues. Trimming took off 0 bases at V and 1 base at J, with 11 bases between the two ends. The DNA for the CDR3 is TGTGCCAGCAGTTACTCGCCGTCTAGCGGCACAGATACGCAGTATTTT. Its translation is CASSYSPSSGTDTQYF.

This clone has just one count. The chain is built from TRBV4-2 and TRBJ2-7; no clear D. Per the germline V gene, CDR1 is LGHNA and CDR2 is YNFKEQ. The CDR3 spans 15 residues. Trimming stripped 4 bases from V and 6 bases from J, with 19 bases between. The CDR3: CASSPRFSNEREQYF. DNA for the CDR3: TGTGCCAGCAGCCCTAGATTTAGTAATGAGCGCGAGCAGTACTTC.

The V gene is TRBV5-8, the J gene TRBJ1-3; 9 nucleotides agree with TRBD1. Germline lookup yields CDR1 SGHTS and CDR2 YDEGEE. The CDR3 has 16 amino acids. The V gene end was trimmed by 1 base and the J gene end by 3 bases; junction bases not matched to a gene: 5. CDR3 amino acids: CASSLNRGLVGNTIYF. DNA of the CDR3: TGTGCCAGCAGCTTGAACAGGGGGCTCGTTGGAAACACCATATATTTT.

This chain connects TRBV6-6 to TRBJ2-2; 9 nucleotides align to TRBD1. J was trimmed by 5 bases and V by 2 bases; bases with no gene match: 6. The CDR3 is made up of 16 amino acids. Germline-derived CDR1 and CDR2 are MNHNY and SVGAGI (reference sequence). CDR3 sequence reads: CASSYGGQGGTGELFF. Here the CDR3 DNA reads TGTGCCAGCAGTTACGGGGGACAGGGTGGGACCGGGGAGCTGTTTTTT.

The genes are TRBV5-6 and TRBJ1-2; 9 bases map to TRBD1. Trimming at V came to 4 bases and at J to 3 bases, leaving 10 bases not matched to a gene. The CDR3 covers 16 residues. Germline loops: CDR1 SGHDT, CDR2 YYEEEE. CDR3 sequence (DNA): TGTGCCAGCAGCATGGGACAGGGATATCGAGACTATGGCTACACCTTC. Its translation: CASSMGQGYRDYGYTF.

In DNA form, the CDR3 reads TGTGCCAGCAGCGCTGTCGGAGGCTCTGGGGCCAACGTCCTGACTTTC. Its protein product is CASSAVGGSGANVLTF. This chain uses TRBV5-4 with TRBJ2-6, with D possibly TRBD2 on 5 matching bases. Germline assignment: CDR1 SGHNT and CDR2 YYREEE (reference sequence). The CDR3 covers 16 residues. The V gene lost 4 bases and the J gene lost 0 bases, with 11 bases spanning the gap.

V gene TRBV2 combines with J gene TRBJ1-2; 8 bases agree with TRBD1. V gave up 6 bases and J gave up 8 bases; unmatched junction bases: 8. The CDR3 has 13 amino acids. Looked up from germline, CDR1 is SNHLY and CDR2 is FYNNEI. The CDR3 bases are TGTGCCAGCAGGGGGACAGGTTCCCACGGCTACACCTTC. It translates to CASRGTGSHGYTF.

This sequence joins TRBV6-1 and TRBJ2-7; 7 nucleotides match TRBD2. The V gene's germline CDR1 is MNHNS and CDR2 SASEGT. V was pared by 7 bases and J by 1 base, with 7 bases of the junction left unmatched. This CDR3 region has 14 residues. CDR3 coding DNA: TGTGCCAGCACTGGGGGAGGGTCGTCCTACGAGCAGTACTTC. Translation: CASTGGGSSYEQYF.

The chain carries TRBV6-5 and TRBJ2-7, with D possibly being TRBD1 or TRBD2 (5 bases each). V was trimmed by 7 bases and J by 0 bases, leaving 16 bases between them. This CDR3 comprises 15 residues. Germline CDR1 reads MNHEY; CDR2 reads SVGAGI. CDR3 sequence reads: CASISAPGRSYEQYF. For the CDR3, the DNA is TGTGCCAGCATCTCCGCCCCGGGGCGCTCCTACGAGCAGTACTTC.

This clone has more than one count but fewer than ten. The chain employs TRBV28 and TRBJ2-7; D is uncertain. Deletions cut 3 bases from V and 3 bases from J, with 6 bases between. Germline V gene sequence: CDR1 MDHEN, CDR2 SYDVKM. This CDR3 is 12 amino acids long. This CDR3 reads CASSFYGYEQYF. DNA for the CDR3: TGTGCCAGCAGTTTTTACGGCTACGAGCAGTACTTC.